The clone carrying this TCR beta chain showed up many times. What it binds is unknown. The source of the sample is a study of CD8 T cells in ankylosing spondylitis. Overall study findings and caveats: Seemingly distinctive of ankylosing spondylitis blood was a TCR beta motif formed by eight highly homologous variants. Researchers reportedly found disease-linked clones significantly enriched in matched ankylosing spondylitis synovial fluid. Prior work had noted some motif variants in reactive arthritis blood and synovial fluid.

Deletions cut 3 bases from V and 6 bases from J, with 9 bases between. The CDR3 sequence is 13 residues long. 5'-RACE, quantitative and with molecular barcodes, yielded the TCR beta libraries. Each CDR3 protein is one row after TCRdb ran MiXCR on the 5' RACE reads. The sample has around 150,000 distinct CDR3 sequences; about 9.9% are singletons. The sample taken for sequencing was blood, either unsorted or a sorted T cell fraction (not recorded which). The receptor was derived from a male donor with ankylosing spondylitis or in good health (not recorded which). The chain employs TRBV12-3 or TRBV12-4 and TRBJ1-5; D may be TRBD1 (5 bases). This CDR3 is CASSLGGSQPQHF. As DNA, the CDR3 is TGTGCCAGCAGTTTGGGGGGATCTCAGCCCCAGCATTTT.